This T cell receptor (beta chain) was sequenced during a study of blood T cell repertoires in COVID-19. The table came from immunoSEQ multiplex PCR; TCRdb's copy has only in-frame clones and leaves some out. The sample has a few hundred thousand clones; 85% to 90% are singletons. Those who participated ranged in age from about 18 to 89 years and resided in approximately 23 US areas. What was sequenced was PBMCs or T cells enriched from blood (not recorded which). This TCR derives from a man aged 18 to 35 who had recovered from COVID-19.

The DNA of the CDR3 is TGCGCCAGCAGCTTGGGGACAGGGATGGCGGGGGCCAACGTCCTGACTTTC. Amino acid sequence: CASSLGTGMAGANVLTF. J is TRBJ2-6 and V is TRBV5-1, with 8 bases fitting TRBD1. The J segment lost 4 bases and the V segment lost 0 bases, leaving 6 bases of the junction unmatched. The germline V gene encodes CDR1 SGHRS and CDR2 YFSETQ. The CDR3 is 17 amino acids.